One and the same sample provided the 26 T cell receptor beta chains below, sequenced in a study of CD8 T cells in Susac syndrome. An amount of RNA that ranged from roughly 0.5 to 1 ug was reverse transcribed with random hexamers. TCRdb reprocessed the immunoSEQ multiplex PCR reads via MiXCR and lists one record per CDR3 protein. The sample has 65,000 to 75,000 distinct CDR3 sequences, over 90% seen once. The sample comprised CD8+ T cells from PBMCs. The origin of the receptors is a human donor in good health.

This rearrangement joins TRBV5-4 to TRBJ2-1, with D tentatively TRBD2 (7 bases). Between the trimmed V and J ends, which lost 10 bases and 6 bases, there was a span of 14 bases. In germline, CDR1 is SGHNT, CDR2 YYREEE (reference sequence). CDR3 length equals 12 residues. The CDR3 loop is CAHGGGGNEQFF. In DNA, the CDR3 is TGTGCCCACGGAGGGGGGGGCAATGAGCAGTTCTTC.

The chain joins TRBV12-5 to TRBJ2-2; no clear D gene. This CDR3 is 12 amino acids long. From germline, CDR1 is LGHNT and CDR2 FRNRAP. V lost 7 bases, J lost 4 bases, and 7 bases lay in between. CDR3: CASALGTGELFF. The CDR3 DNA follows: TGTGCTAGTGCCCTGGGCACCGGGGAGCTGTTTTTT. The entire variable domain, with the rest obtained from reference TRBV12-5 and TRBJ2-2, is as follows: DARVTQTPRHKVTEMGQEVTMRCQPILGHNTVFWYRQTMMQGLELLAYFRNRAPLDDSGMPKDRFSAEMPDATLATLKIQPSEPRDSAVYFCASALGTGELFFGEGSRLTVL.

The V and J genes are TRBV19 and TRBJ2-3; D is uncertain. The CDR3 runs 12 residues. V lost 6 bases and J 2 bases, leaving 6 bases between the germline ends. Germline CDR1 and CDR2: LNHDA and SQIVND (reference sequence). The DNA of the CDR3 is TGTGCCAGTAGGGACGACACAGATACGCAGTATTTT. Its translation: CASRDDTDTQYF.

The chain has TRBV7-3 and TRBJ1-1, with a tentative D call TRBD1 (5 bases). The CDR3 sequence is 14 residues long. Deletions cut 5 bases from V and 4 bases from J, with 14 bases between. CDR1 is SGHTA and CDR2 is FQGTGA in the germline V gene. This CDR3 is CASSALGGGTEAFF. CDR3 sequence (DNA): TGTGCCAGCAGCGCCCTGGGGGGGGGCACTGAAGCTTTCTTT. Filled out from reference TRBV7-3 and TRBJ1-1, the complete variable domain reads GAGVSQTPSNKVTEKGKYVELRCDPISGHTALYWYRQSLGQGPEFLIYFQGTGAADDSGLPNDRFFAVRPEGSVSTLKIQRTERGDSAVYLCASSALGGGTEAFFGQGTRLTVV.

The chain employs TRBV7-9 and TRBJ2-7; D perhaps matches TRBD2 (6 bases). The length of the CDR3 is 12 residues. Looked up from germline, CDR1 is SEHNR and CDR2 is FQNEAQ (reference sequence). V lost 10 bases to trimming and J lost 7 bases, with 17 bases between them. CDR3 amino acids: CAIPGQGGEQYF. CDR3 nucleotide sequence: TGTGCCATCCCGGGGCAGGGAGGTGAGCAGTACTTC.

The V gene is TRBV4-1, the J gene TRBJ1-4, with D possibly matching TRBD1 (5 bases). The CDR3 covers 14 residues. Per the germline V gene, CDR1 is MGHRA and CDR2 is YSYEKL. V lost 4 bases, J lost 1 base, and 7 bases lay in between. CDR3 loop: CASSPQGTNEKLFF. The DNA for the CDR3 is TGCGCCAGCAGCCCTCAGGGAACTAATGAAAAACTGTTTTTT.

The chain couples TRBV19 to TRBJ1-2; 8 nucleotides line up with TRBD1. The germline V gene encodes CDR1 LNHDA and CDR2 SQIVND (reference sequence). This CDR3 has 14 amino acids. V was pared by 4 bases and J by 6 bases, with 7 bases of the junction left unmatched. The CDR3 region is CASSSGSGGHGYTF. Here the CDR3 DNA reads TGTGCCAGTAGTAGCGGTTCAGGGGGCCATGGCTACACCTTC.

This chain connects TRBV7-3 to TRBJ1-1, with unresolved D. The CDR3 consists of 13 residues. From germline, CDR1 is SGHTA and CDR2 FQGTGA. The V and J ends lost 4 bases and 3 bases respectively, with 9 bases between them. CDR3 protein: CASSWQAHTEAFF. The CDR3 DNA follows: TGTGCCAGCAGCTGGCAGGCCCACACTGAAGCTTTCTTT. The full variable domain, in which reference TRBV7-3 and TRBJ1-1 provide the parts outside the CDR3, is GAGVSQTPSNKVTEKGKYVELRCDPISGHTALYWYRQSLGQGPEFLIYFQGTGAADDSGLPNDRFFAVRPEGSVSTLKIQRTERGDSAVYLCASSWQAHTEAFFGQGTRLTVV.

The J gene is TRBJ2-7, the V gene TRBV29-1; D remains unclear. CDR3 length equals 15 residues. The V end was cut by 7 bases, the J end by 0 bases, with 19 bases between. CDR1 SQVTM and CDR2 ANQGSEA come from the germline V gene. CDR3 amino acids: CSAPDPAHHSYEQYV. The CDR3 nucleotides are TGCAGCGCCCCCGACCCGGCGCACCACTCCTACGAGCAGTACGTC.

This chain links TRBV6-7 with TRBJ2-7; TRBD1 might be the D (6 bases). TRBV6-7 is classed as an ORF, of uncertain function. V shed 2 bases and J shed 2 bases, with 7 bases lying between them. The CDR3 covers 13 residues. The CDR3 region is CASSYPGAYEQYV. The CDR3, as DNA: TGTGCCAGCAGTTACCCAGGGGCCTACGAGCAGTACGTC.

V is TRBV12-3 or TRBV12-4 and J is TRBJ1-4; D is possibly TRBD1 (5 bases). The CDR3 is 15 residues long. V lost 5 bases to trimming and J lost 3 bases, with 13 bases between them. The CDR3 reads CASSPSGTANEKLFF. The CDR3 DNA reads TGTGCCAGCAGTCCCTCTGGGACGGCTAATGAAAAACTGTTTTTT.

The chain carries TRBV4-2 and TRBJ2-6, with D unresolved. CDR1 and CDR2 from the germline V gene are LGHNA and YNFKEQ. Trimming removed 5 bases at V and 4 bases at J, with 6 bases between. This CDR3 comprises 13 residues. DNA of the CDR3: TGTGCCAGCAGCACCCCAGGGGCCAACGTCCTGACTTTC. Its translation: CASSTPGANVLTF.

V is TRBV30 and J is TRBJ1-3, with D unclear. The germline V gene encodes CDR1 GTSNPN and CDR2 SVGIG (reference sequence). This CDR3 region has 14 residues. V gave up 6 bases and J gave up 1 base, with 13 bases separating them. In nucleotides, the CDR3 is TGTGCCTGTCTTCCCGGCGGTTCTGGAAACACCATATATTTT. Translated, it gives CACLPGGSGNTIYF.

The gene calls are TRBV20-1 and TRBJ2-5; D is ambiguous. V was cut by 6 bases and J by 10 bases, with 24 bases left in between. The CDR3 covers 14 residues. CDR1 is DFQATT and CDR2 is SNEGSKA in the germline V gene (reference sequence). CDR3: CSAFPRRIPLIQYF. As DNA, the CDR3 is TGCAGTGCATTCCCTAGACGGATCCCCCTTATCCAGTACTTC.

A note on this clonotype: One end of the junction does not line up with germline, which may come from a read error. J is TRBJ1-2 and V is TRBV20-1, with no clear D. The CDR3 consists of 12 residues. Germline CDR1 reads DFQATT; CDR2 reads SNEGSKA (reference sequence). This CDR3 reads CSARDPSDPIIF. CDR3 coding DNA: TGCAGTGCTAGAGACCCCTCAGATCCAATCATCTTC.

This clonotype appeared once. The chain recombines TRBV7-6 with TRBJ2-3, with 8 bases fitting TRBD2. CDR1 is SGHVS, CDR2 FNYEAQ, per germline. The junction had 2 bases not matched to a gene; V was cut back by 0 bases and J by 0 bases. The CDR3 contains 16 residues. DNA for the CDR3: TGTGCCAGCAGCTTAGCTATAGCGGGGAGCACAGATACGCAGTATTTT. It encodes CASSLAIAGSTDTQYF. Combining the CDR3 with reference TRBV7-6 and TRBJ2-3 gives the whole variable domain GAGVSQSPRYKVTKRGQDVALRCDPISGHVSLYWYRQALGQGPEFLTYFNYEAQQDKSGLPNDRFSAERPEGSISTLTIQRTEQRDSAMYRCASSLAIAGSTDTQYFGPGTRLTVL.

The J gene is TRBJ2-2, the V gene TRBV4-3, with D possibly matching TRBD1 (6 bases). There are 14 residues in the CDR3. V was shortened by 7 bases and J by 5 bases, with 14 bases between the two germline ends. Germline V gene lookup returns CDR1 LGHNA and CDR2 YSLEER. CDR3 nucleotide sequence: TGCGCCAGCACCCCTATGAGGGGGACCGGGGAGCTGTTTTTT. Translation: CASTPMRGTGELFF.

This chain uses TRBV6-2 or TRBV6-3 with TRBJ1-6, with 10 bases fitting TRBD1. J was trimmed by 10 bases and V by 2 bases; bases with no gene match: 2. CDR3 length: 14 residues. The V gene's germline CDR1 is MNHEY and CDR2 SVGEGT. The CDR3 DNA is TGTGCCAGCAGTTACGGGACAGGGGCCTCACCCCTCCACTTT. As protein: CASSYGTGASPLHF.

The chain has TRBV27 and TRBJ2-5; weak D call: TRBD1 (6 bases). The CDR3 has 13 residues. CDR1 and CDR2 (germline): MNHEY, SMNVEV (reference sequence). Trimming shortened V by 6 bases and J by 4 bases, and 12 bases separated the two germline ends. CDR3 residues: CASREQGRETQYF. CDR3 DNA sequence: TGTGCCAGCAGGGAACAGGGACGAGAGACCCAGTACTTC.

The sample holds one count of this clonotype. The V gene is TRBV28, the J gene TRBJ2-1, with 9 bases matching TRBD2. There are 16 residues in the CDR3. The trim removed 4 bases at V and 3 bases at J, leaving 7 bases unmatched. Germline-derived CDR1 and CDR2 are MDHEN and SYDVKM. CDR3 region: CASSWSSGNIYNEQFF. CDR3 DNA: TGTGCCAGCAGTTGGTCTAGCGGGAATATCTACAATGAGCAGTTCTTC.

The chain has TRBV20-1 and TRBJ2-7; a possible D gene is TRBD1 (5 bases). The CDR3 spans 13 residues. Trimming took 1 base from V and 3 from J, leaving 10 bases between them. Germline-derived CDR1 and CDR2 are DFQATT and SNEGSKA (reference sequence). CDR3 sequence (DNA): TGCAGTGCTAGAGTGTCAGGGCGCTACGAGCAGTACTTC. It yields the protein CSARVSGRYEQYF.

J is TRBJ2-5 and V is TRBV23-1; the match to TRBD1 covers 9 bases. TRBV23-1 is an open reading frame whose function is uncertain. CDR3 length: 16 amino acids. The CDR3 sequence: CAVGLGYRGREETQYF. The CDR3 bases are TGCGCTGTCGGTTTGGGCTACAGGGGGCGAGAGGAGACCCAGTACTTC.

This chain joins TRBV4-3 and TRBJ2-7, with D perhaps TRBD1 or TRBD2 (5 bases each). CDR1 and CDR2 from the germline V gene are LGHNA and YSLEER. This CDR3 contains 17 residues. Trimming left V 0 bases short and J 3 bases short, with 18 bases between. The CDR3 DNA reads as TGCGCCAGCAGCCAAGAGAAAGAGGGGTCGAACCTCTACGAGCAGTACGTC. Its translation is CASSQEKEGSNLYEQYV.

CDR3 region: CASSRAEGAKNIQYF. DNA for the CDR3: TGTGCCAGCAGTCGGGCGGAAGGGGCCAAAAACATTCAGTACTTC. The rearrangement joins TRBV7-9 to TRBJ2-4, with D unclear. CDR3 length equals 15 residues. The germline V and J ends were trimmed by 6 bases and 1 base, with 13 bases remaining between them. The V gene's germline CDR1 is SEHNR and CDR2 FQNEAQ (reference sequence). The complete variable domain, with remaining parts taken from reference TRBV7-9 and TRBJ2-4, reads DTGVSQNPRHKITKRGQNVTFRCDPISEHNRLYWYRQTLGQGPEFLTYFQNEAQLEKSRLLSDRFSAERPKGSFSTLEIQRTEQGDSAMYLCASSRAEGAKNIQYFGAGTRLSVL.

The rearrangement links TRBV5-1 to TRBJ2-7, with 7 bases matching TRBD1. After removal of 4 bases from V and 2 bases from J, the junction contained 3 bases not matched to a gene. CDR3 size: 13 residues. Germline assignment: CDR1 SGHRS and CDR2 YFSETQ. CDR3 region: CASSGDRAYEQYF. CDR3 bases: TGCGCCAGCAGCGGAGACAGGGCCTACGAGCAGTACTTC.

The V and J genes are TRBV28 and TRBJ2-5, with a possible D match to TRBD2 (6 bases). CDR1 and CDR2 from the germline V gene are MDHEN and SYDVKM. Trimming shortened V by 6 bases and J by 9 bases, and 17 bases separated the two germline ends. This CDR3 is built from 13 residues. The CDR3 DNA reads as TGTGCCAGCAGCCCACGGGGGATTTGGGCCCAGTACTTC. This translates into CASSPRGIWAQYF.